This is a list of T cell receptor beta chains from one sample in a study of blood T cell repertoires in COVID-19. Assay used: immunoSEQ multiplex PCR; TCRdb lists only in-frame clones, some missing. Of 250,000 or so clones listed, around 90% are singletons. Source material: peripheral blood. These receptors came from a woman aged 55-70 years with COVID-19, enrolled during active disease. Both conserved end residues are part of each CDR3. Fields, in order: CDR3 DNA, CDR3 protein, D gene, J gene, clone size, V gene. The D gene is left open where the match is weak. Only some rows state a clone size, as once, few, many or a class for expanded clones.

TGTGCCAGCAGCCGGGACAGAGGGAATGAGCAGTTCTTC,CASSRDRGNEQFF,TRBD1,TRBJ2-1,NA,TRBV7-7
TGTGCCAGCAGCTACACAGGTGATAGAAACTATGGCTACACCTTC,CASSYTGDRNYGYTF,NA,TRBJ1-2,NA,TRBV11-2
TGTGCCATCAGCGGGACAGGGATAATTTCTGGAAACACCATATATTTT,CAISGTGIISGNTIYF,TRBD1,TRBJ1-3,NA,TRBV10-3
TGTGCCAGCCCAAGACCGGGACAGGGGTTCACCGGGGAGCTGTTTTTT,CASPRPGQGFTGELFF,TRBD1,TRBJ2-2,NA,TRBV18
TGTGCCAGCAGTTACTCTACGGGTGGGTTGGGCTACACCTTC,CASSYSTGGLGYTF,NA,TRBJ1-2,NA,TRBV6-6
TGTGCCAGCTCACCAGAGACAGGGGGCGCGGATTCACCCCTCCACTTT,CASSPETGGADSPLHF,TRBD1,TRBJ1-6,once,TRBV18
TGTGCCAGTAGTTTGACAGGGGGCGCTTTGGCGGGCGGCTACACCTTC,CASSLTGGALAGGYTF,TRBD1,TRBJ1-2,NA,TRBV19
TGTGCCAGCAGCTTAGCCGTGGGGCGGGGGCGAGATGAGCAGTTCTTC,CASSLAVGRGRDEQFF,NA,TRBJ2-1,NA,TRBV11-3
TGTGCCAGCAGCTTAAGTATGTCCAGGGGCAATCAGCCCCAGCATTTT,CASSLSMSRGNQPQHF,NA,TRBJ1-5,once,TRBV7-9
TGTGCCAGCAGCCCTGGGTCATGGGGACAGGGCTGGTATGGCTACACCTTC,CASSPGSWGQGWYGYTF,TRBD1,TRBJ1-2,NA,TRBV11-2
TGTGCCAGTAGTATTCCTAGGGGGACAGGGGATTCACCCCTCCACTTT,CASSIPRGTGDSPLHF,TRBD1,TRBJ1-6,NA,TRBV19
TGTGCCAGCGGACAGCAGAACACTGAAGCTTTCTTT,CASGQQNTEAFF,NA,TRBJ1-1,once,TRBV6-5
TGTGCCAGCAGCCGAGCCGACAGGGGGCGAAATGAGCAGTTCTTC,CASSRADRGRNEQFF,TRBD1,TRBJ2-1,NA,TRBV4-2
TGCGCCAGCAGCCCAGTAATCAACAGCCGAACCTCCTACGAGCAGTACTTC,CASSPVINSRTSYEQYF,NA,TRBJ2-7,NA,TRBV5-1
TGTGCCAGCAGTCCCGGGACAGGGCATCAGCCCCAGCATTTT,CASSPGTGHQPQHF,TRBD1,TRBJ1-5,NA,TRBV28
TGTGCCAGCAGCCCCGACGGACGGGAAAATCAGCCCCAGCATTTT,CASSPDGRENQPQHF,NA,TRBJ1-5,few,TRBV7-2
TGTGCCAGCAGGCCGGGACAGGGCGATTATGGCTACACCTTC,CASRPGQGDYGYTF,TRBD1,TRBJ1-2,NA,TRBV6-4